This record concerns one T cell receptor beta chain sequence. These data originate in a study of somatic mutations in cytotoxic T cells in rheumatoid arthritis. TCRdb's table, derived via immunoSEQ multiplex PCR, lists solely in-frame clones and lacks some. The sample consists of 15,000 or so clones, approximately 79% of them appearing once. Deletions cut 0 bases from V and 4 bases from J, with 13 bases between. The CDR3 consists of 16 residues. Germline loops: CDR1 LNHDA, CDR2 SQIVND (reference sequence). The TCR was taken from an adult with rheumatoid arthritis. The chain carries TRBV19 and TRBJ2-1, with D perhaps matching TRBD2 (5 bases). Sequenced: CD8+ T cells sorted from blood. CDR3 residues: CASSIDRTYPYNEQFF. CDR3 bases: TGTGCCAGTAGTATAGATAGGACTTACCCGTACAATGAGCAGTTCTTC.